This is a list of T cell receptor beta chains from one sample in a study of shared clonotypes between healthy human individuals. Here immunoSEQ multiplex PCR was the method, and the copy in TCRdb shows in-frame clones only, minus some. This sample carries 1.4 million to 1.5 million clones, over 95% of them seen once, and the ten largest clones take roughly 1.2%. The sample was naive CD4+ T cells sorted from blood. These receptors came from a man younger than 45 in good health. CDR3s include the opening cysteine and the closing phenylalanine or tryptophan.

TRBV5-5	TRBJ2-3	CASSLVDPRTDTQYF
TRBV27	TRBJ2-7	CASSSRRTLGYEQYF
TRBV5-1	TRBJ1-1	CASSLARGNTEAFF
TRBV7-2	TRBJ1-1	CASSSSSVRVF
TRBV5-6	TRBJ2-5	CASSLFGQGETQYF
TRBV5-1	TRBJ2-7	CASSGSRSYEQYF
TRBV10-1	TRBJ2-1	CASSDRGKYEQFF
TRBV10-2	TRBJ1-5	CAQRPLAGDRKVSPQHF
TRBV14	TRBJ2-5	CASSPLRYQETQYF
TRBV9	TRBJ2-3	CASSSRQSDTQYF
TRBV5-1	TRBJ2-5	CASSLLLGGQETQYF
TRBV10-3	TRBJ2-2	CAILKQGTGELFF
TRBV18	TRBJ2-7	CASSPVSGSYEQYF
TRBV5-6	TRBJ2-5	CASSLRTAQETQYF